This note documents a single T cell receptor beta chain sequence. Authors' methods: For nucleated cells, counts were estimated from reference gene primer amplification. Sequenced by immunoSEQ multiplex PCR; TCRdb stores in-frame clones only, minus some. V, J and clone size were drawn from that table, and D and trimming were deduced from the DNA. The repertoire holds about 140,000 clones, with approximately 88% as singletons. This entry belongs to a study of blood T cell repertoires in COVID-19. For the study at large: Both acute and convalescent COVID-19 samples were obtained from the United States, Italy and Spain.

This CDR3 contains 14 residues. CDR1 SEHNR and CDR2 FQNEAQ come from the germline V gene (reference sequence). V was trimmed by 5 bases and J by 9 bases, leaving 19 bases between them. Grouping used clinical history reported by participants in a survey and questionnaire. Material for sequencing was PBMCs or T cells enriched from blood (not recorded which). The clonotype originates from a man aged 35-49 years with acute COVID-19. The rearrangement joins TRBV7-9 to TRBJ1-1, with TRBD1 as a possible D gene (6 bases). The DNA for the CDR3 is TGTGCCAGCAGCCCCACGGGAGGGGGACAAAAAGCTTTCTTT. Its protein product is CASSPTGGGQKAFF.